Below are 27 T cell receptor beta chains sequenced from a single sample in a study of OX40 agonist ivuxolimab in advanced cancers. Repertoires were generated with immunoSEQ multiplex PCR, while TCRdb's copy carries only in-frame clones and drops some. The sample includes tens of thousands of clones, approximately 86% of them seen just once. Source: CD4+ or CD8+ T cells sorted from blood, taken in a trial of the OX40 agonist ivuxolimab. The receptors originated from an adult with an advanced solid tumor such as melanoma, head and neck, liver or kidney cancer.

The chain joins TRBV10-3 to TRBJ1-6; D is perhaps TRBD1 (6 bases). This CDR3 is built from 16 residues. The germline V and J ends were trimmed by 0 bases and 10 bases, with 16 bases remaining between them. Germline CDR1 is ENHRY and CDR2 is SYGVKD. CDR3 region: CAISESSGGGRSPLHF. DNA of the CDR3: TGTGCCATCAGTGAGTCGTCTGGAGGGGGGAGATCACCCCTCCACTTT.

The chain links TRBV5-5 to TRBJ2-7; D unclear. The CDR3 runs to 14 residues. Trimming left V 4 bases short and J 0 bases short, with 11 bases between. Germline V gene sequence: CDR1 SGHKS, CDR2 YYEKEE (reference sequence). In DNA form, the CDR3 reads TGTGCCAGCAGCCCACGGGCCCCCTCCTACGAGCAGTACTTC. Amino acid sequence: CASSPRAPSYEQYF. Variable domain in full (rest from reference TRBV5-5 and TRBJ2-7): DAGVTQSPTHLIKTRGQQVTLRCSPISGHKSVSWYQQVLGQGPQFIFQYYEKEERGRGNFPDRFSARQFPNYSSELNVNALLLGDSALYLCASSPRAPSYEQYFGPGTRLTVT.

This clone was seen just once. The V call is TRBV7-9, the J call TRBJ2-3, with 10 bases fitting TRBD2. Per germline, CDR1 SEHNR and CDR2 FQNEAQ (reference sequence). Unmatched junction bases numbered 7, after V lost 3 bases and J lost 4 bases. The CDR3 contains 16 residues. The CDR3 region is CASSLGLAGVADTQYF. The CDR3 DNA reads TGTGCCAGCAGCTTGGGGCTAGCGGGAGTCGCAGATACGCAGTATTTT.

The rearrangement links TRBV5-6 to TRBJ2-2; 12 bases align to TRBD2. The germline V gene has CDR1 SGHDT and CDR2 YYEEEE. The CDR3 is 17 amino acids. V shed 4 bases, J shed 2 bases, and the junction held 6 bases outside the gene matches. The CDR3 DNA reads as TGTGCCAGCAGCCGTACTAGCGGGGGGCTAAACACCGGGGAGCTGTTTTTT. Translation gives CASSRTSGGLNTGELFF.

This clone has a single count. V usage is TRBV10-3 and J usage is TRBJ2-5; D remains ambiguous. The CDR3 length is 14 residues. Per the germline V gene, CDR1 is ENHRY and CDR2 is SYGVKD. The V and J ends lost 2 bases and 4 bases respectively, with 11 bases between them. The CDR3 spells CAISERSRGETQYF. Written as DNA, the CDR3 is TGTGCCATCAGTGAGCGGAGTAGAGGAGAGACCCAGTACTTC.

CDR3 in amino acids: CASSPGGPKYF. DNA of the CDR3: TGTGCCAGCAGCCCGGGGGGGCCCAAGTACTTC. The chain combines TRBV7-2 with TRBJ2-5; 8 bases agree with TRBD2. V trimming: 5 bases; J trimming: 12 bases; junction bases outside the gene matches: 5. Per the germline V gene, CDR1 is SGHTA and CDR2 is FQGNSA. The CDR3 has 11 amino acids.

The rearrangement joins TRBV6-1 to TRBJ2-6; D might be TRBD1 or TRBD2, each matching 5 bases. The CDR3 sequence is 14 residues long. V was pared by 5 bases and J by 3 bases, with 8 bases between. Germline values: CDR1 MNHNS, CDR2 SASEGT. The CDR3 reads CASSRGDGANVLTF. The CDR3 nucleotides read TGTGCCAGCAGTAGAGGGGATGGGGCCAACGTCCTGACTTTC.

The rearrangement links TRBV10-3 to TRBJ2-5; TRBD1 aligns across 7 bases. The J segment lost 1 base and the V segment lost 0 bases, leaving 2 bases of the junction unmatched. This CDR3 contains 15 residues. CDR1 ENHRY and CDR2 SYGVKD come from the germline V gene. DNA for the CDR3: TGTGCCATCAGTGAGTCGCACAGGGGCCAAGAGACCCAGTACTTC. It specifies CAISESHRGQETQYF.

The CDR3 sequence is CASSLASHTLSSYEQYF. Written as DNA, the CDR3 is TGTGCCAGCAGCTTGGCCTCGCACACCCTAAGCTCCTACGAGCAGTACTTC. The chain couples TRBV5-5 to TRBJ2-7; D uncertain. Germline values: CDR1 SGHKS, CDR2 YYEKEE (reference sequence). CDR3 length: 17 residues. V was trimmed by 0 bases and J by 0 bases, leaving 16 bases between them.

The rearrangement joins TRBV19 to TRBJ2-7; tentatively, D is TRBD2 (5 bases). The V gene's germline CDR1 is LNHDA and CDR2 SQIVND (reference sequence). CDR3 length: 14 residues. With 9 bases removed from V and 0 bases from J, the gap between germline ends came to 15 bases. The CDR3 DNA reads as TGTGCCAGCCGGAGGCAGACGAGCTCCTACGAGCAGTACTTC. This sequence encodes CASRRQTSSYEQYF. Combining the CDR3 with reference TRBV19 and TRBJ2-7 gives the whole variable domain DGGITQSPKYLFRKEGQNVTLSCEQNLNHDAMYWYRQDPGQGLRLIYYSQIVNDFQKGDIAEGYSVSREKKESFPLTVTSAQKNPTAFYLCASRRQTSSYEQYFGPGTRLTVT.

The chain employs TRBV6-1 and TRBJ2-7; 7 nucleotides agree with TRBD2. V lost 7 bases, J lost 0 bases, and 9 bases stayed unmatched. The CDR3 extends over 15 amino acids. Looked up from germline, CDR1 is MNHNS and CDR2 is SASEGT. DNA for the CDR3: TGTGCCAGCAAACGACTAGCTCAGGACTCCTACGAGCAGTACTTC. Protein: CASKRLAQDSYEQYF.

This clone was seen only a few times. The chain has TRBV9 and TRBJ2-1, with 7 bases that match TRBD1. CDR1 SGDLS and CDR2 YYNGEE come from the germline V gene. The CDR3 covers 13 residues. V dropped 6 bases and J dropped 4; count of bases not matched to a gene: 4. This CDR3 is CASNKQGYNEQFF. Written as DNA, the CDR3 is TGTGCCAGCAATAAACAGGGGTACAATGAGCAGTTCTTC.

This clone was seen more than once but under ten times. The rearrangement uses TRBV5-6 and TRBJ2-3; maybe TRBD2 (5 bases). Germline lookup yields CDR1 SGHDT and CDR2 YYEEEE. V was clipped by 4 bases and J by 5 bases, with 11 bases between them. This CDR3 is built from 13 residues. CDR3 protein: CASSRAGEDTQYF. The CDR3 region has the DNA TGTGCCAGCAGCCGCGCCGGGGAAGATACGCAGTATTTT.

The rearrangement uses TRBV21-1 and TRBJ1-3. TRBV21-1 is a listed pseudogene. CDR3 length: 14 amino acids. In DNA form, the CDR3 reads TGTGCCAGCAGCAAATGCCACTCTGGAAACACCATATATTTT. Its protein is CASSKCHSGNTIYF.

The CDR3 region has the DNA TGTGCCAGCAGCCTGGAGGCGCAAGAGACCCAGTACTTC. It codes for CASSLEAQETQYF. This chain connects TRBV5-6 to TRBJ2-5; D is perhaps TRBD2 (5 bases). Trimming cost V 4 bases and J 2 bases, with 9 bases left between them. The CDR3 sequence is 13 residues long. CDR1 and CDR2 from the germline V gene are SGHDT and YYEEEE.

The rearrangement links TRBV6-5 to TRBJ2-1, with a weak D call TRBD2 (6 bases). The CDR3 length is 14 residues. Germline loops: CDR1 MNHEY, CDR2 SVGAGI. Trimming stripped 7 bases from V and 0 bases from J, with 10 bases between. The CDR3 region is CASTGGSSYNEQFF. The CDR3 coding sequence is TGTGCCAGCACTGGGGGGTCCTCCTACAATGAGCAGTTCTTC.

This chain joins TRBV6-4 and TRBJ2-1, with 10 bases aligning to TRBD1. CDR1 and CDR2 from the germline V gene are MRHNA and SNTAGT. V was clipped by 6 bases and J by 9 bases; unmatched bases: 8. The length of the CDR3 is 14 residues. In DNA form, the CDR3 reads TGTGCCAGCAGCGGACAGGGGGGAATCGGTGAGCAGTTCTTC. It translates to CASSGQGGIGEQFF.

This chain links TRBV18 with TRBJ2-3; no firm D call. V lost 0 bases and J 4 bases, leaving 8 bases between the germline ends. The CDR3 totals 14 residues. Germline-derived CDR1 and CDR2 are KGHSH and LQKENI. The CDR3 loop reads CASSPPPNSDTQYF. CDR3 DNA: TGTGCCAGCTCACCACCCCCCAACTCAGATACGCAGTATTTT.

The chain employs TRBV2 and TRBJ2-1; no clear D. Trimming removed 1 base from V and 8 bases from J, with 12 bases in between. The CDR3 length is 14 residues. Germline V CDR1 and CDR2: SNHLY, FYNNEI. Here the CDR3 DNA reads TGTGCCAGCAGTGAAGGAGTTTCGGGTCATGAGCAGTTCTTC. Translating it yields CASSEGVSGHEQFF.

CDR3 sequence: CAISERTEANYGYTF. The CDR3 DNA reads as TGTGCCATCAGTGAGAGGACAGAAGCTAACTATGGCTACACCTTC. V and J are TRBV10-3 and TRBJ1-2, with D perhaps matching TRBD1 (6 bases). The germline gives CDR1 ENHRY, CDR2 SYGVKD. V was clipped by 2 bases and J by 0 bases, with 10 bases between them. The CDR3 loop spans 15 amino acids.

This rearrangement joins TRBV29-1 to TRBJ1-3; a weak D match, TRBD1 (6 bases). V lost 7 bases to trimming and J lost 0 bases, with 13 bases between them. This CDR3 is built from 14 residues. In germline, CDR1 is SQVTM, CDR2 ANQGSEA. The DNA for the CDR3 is TGCAGCGCCCGACAGGTTCGCTCTGGAAACACCATATATTTT. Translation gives CSARQVRSGNTIYF.

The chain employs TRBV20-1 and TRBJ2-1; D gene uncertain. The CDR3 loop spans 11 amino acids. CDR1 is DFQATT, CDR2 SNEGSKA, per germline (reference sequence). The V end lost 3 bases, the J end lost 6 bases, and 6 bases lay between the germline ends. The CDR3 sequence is CSASLFNEQFF. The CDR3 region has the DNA TGCAGTGCTAGTCTCTTCAATGAGCAGTTCTTC.

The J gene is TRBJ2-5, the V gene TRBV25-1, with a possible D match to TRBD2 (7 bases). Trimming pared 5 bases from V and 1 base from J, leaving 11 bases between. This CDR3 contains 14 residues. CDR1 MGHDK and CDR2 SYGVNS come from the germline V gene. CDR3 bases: TGTGCCAGCAGTAGGGGGGGGGTCCAAGAGACCCAGTACTTC. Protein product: CASSRGGVQETQYF.

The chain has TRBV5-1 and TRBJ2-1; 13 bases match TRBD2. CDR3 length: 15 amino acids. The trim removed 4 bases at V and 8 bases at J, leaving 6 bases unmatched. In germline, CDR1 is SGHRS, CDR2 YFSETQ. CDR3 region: CASSAGTSGVHEQFF. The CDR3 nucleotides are TGCGCCAGCAGCGCAGGGACTAGCGGGGTCCATGAGCAGTTCTTC.

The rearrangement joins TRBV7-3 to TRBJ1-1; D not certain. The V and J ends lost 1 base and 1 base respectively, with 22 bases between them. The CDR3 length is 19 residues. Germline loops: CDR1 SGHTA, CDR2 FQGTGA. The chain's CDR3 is CASSLILWVVVIKNTEAFF. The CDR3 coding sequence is TGTGCCAGCAGCTTAATATTATGGGTGGTCGTCATAAAGAACACTGAAGCTTTCTTT. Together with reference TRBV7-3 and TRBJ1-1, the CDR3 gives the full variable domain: GAGVSQTPSNKVTEKGKYVELRCDPISGHTALYWYRQSLGQGPEFLIYFQGTGAADDSGLPNDRFFAVRPEGSVSTLKIQRTERGDSAVYLCASSLILWVVVIKNTEAFFGQGTRLTVV.

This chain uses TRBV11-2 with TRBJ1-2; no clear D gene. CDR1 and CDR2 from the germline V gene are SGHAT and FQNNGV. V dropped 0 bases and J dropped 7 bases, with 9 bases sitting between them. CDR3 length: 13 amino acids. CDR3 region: CASSLDPRGGYTF. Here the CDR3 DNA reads TGTGCCAGCAGCTTAGATCCCCGTGGTGGCTACACCTTC. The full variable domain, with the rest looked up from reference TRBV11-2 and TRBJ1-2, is EAGVAQSPRYKIIEKRQSVAFWCNPISGHATLYWYQQILGQGPKLLIQFQNNGVVDDSQLPKDRFSAERLKGVDSTLKIQPAKLEDSAVYLCASSLDPRGGYTFGSGTRLTVV.

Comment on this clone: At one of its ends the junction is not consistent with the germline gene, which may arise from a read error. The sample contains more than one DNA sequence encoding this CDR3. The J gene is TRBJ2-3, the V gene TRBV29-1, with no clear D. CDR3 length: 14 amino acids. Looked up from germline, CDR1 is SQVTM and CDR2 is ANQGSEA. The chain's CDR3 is CSVEEWQVGDTQYF. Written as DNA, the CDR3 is TGCAGCGTTGAAGAGTGGCAGGTTGGAGATACGCAGTACTTT.